What follows are 30 T cell receptor beta chains derived from one specimen sequenced in a study of T cell changes during pregnancy in multiple sclerosis. The repertoire was sequenced with immunoSEQ multiplex PCR; TCRdb's copy has only in-frame clones and lacks some. This table holds over 35,000 clones, more than 85% found once. This sample comprised CD8+ T cells from peripheral blood mononuclear cells, obtained before pregnancy. The receptors derive from a female donor with multiple sclerosis, enrolled in a pregnancy study.

This chain uses TRBV7-9 with TRBJ1-5; D not resolved. With 6 bases removed from V and 0 bases from J, the gap between germline ends came to 6 bases. In germline, CDR1 is SEHNR, CDR2 FQNEAQ (reference sequence). This CDR3 has 13 amino acids. CDR3 in amino acids: CASSSNSNQPQHF. For the CDR3, the DNA is TGTGCCAGCAGTTCCAATAGCAATCAGCCCCAGCATTTT.

The rearrangement uses TRBV6-5 and TRBJ1-5, with 9 bases that match TRBD1. The J segment lost 7 bases and the V segment lost 6 bases, leaving 7 bases of the junction unmatched. Germline values: CDR1 MNHEY, CDR2 SVGAGI. This CDR3 has 14 residues. The CDR3 DNA follows: TGTGCCAGCAGCGGGACAGGGTCGGGACAGCCCCAGCATTTT. Translation gives CASSGTGSGQPQHF.

This clone appeared a few times. The chain has TRBV11-3 and TRBJ2-7, with D possibly matching TRBD2 (5 bases). CDR3 length: 12 amino acids. The germline gives CDR1 SGHNT, CDR2 YENEEA. The V end lost 6 bases, the J end lost 5 bases, and 11 bases lay between the germline ends. Here the CDR3 reads CASSTSGDEQYF. In DNA form, the CDR3 reads TGTGCCAGCAGTACATCCGGGGACGAGCAGTACTTC.

This chain uses TRBV7-9 with TRBJ1-2; 7 bases align to TRBD1. V shed 8 bases and J 8 bases; nucleotides not matched to a gene: 11. Germline V gene data show CDR1 as SEHNR and CDR2 as FQNEAQ (reference sequence). CDR3 length equals 13 residues. CDR3 sequence: CASCPTGSGGYTF. CDR3 in DNA: TGTGCCAGCTGCCCGACAGGGTCGGGAGGCTACACCTTC.

The chain combines TRBV7-2 with TRBJ2-1, with D possibly being TRBD2 (5 bases). Germline loops: CDR1 SGHTA, CDR2 FQGNSA. The CDR3 has 15 residues. Deletions cut 1 base from V and 0 bases from J, with 7 bases between. Here the CDR3 reads CASSLGLFSYNEQFF. The CDR3, as DNA: TGTGCCAGCAGCTTAGGACTATTCTCCTACAATGAGCAGTTCTTC.

The chain carries TRBV27 and TRBJ2-3; D gene unclear. V shed 6 bases and J shed 6 bases, with 16 bases lying between them. CDR1 is MNHEY and CDR2 is SMNVEV in the germline V gene (reference sequence). The CDR3 extends over 14 amino acids. The CDR3 bases are TGTGCCAGCAGCTCCATCACCAAACAGGATACGCAGTATTTT. This encodes CASSSITKQDTQYF.

The chain recombines TRBV7-9 with TRBJ2-1; tentatively, D is TRBD2 (5 bases). V was shortened by 3 bases and J by 2 bases, with 14 bases between the two germline ends. Germline CDR1 SEHNR, CDR2 FQNEAQ (reference sequence). This CDR3 comprises 16 residues. CDR3 nucleotide sequence: TGTGCCAGCAGCTTTTTCACGGGAACCCCCTACAATGAGCAGTTCTTC. Translated, it gives CASSFFTGTPYNEQFF.

The chain recombines TRBV9 with TRBJ2-2, with 10 bases matching TRBD2. The germline gives CDR1 SGDLS, CDR2 YYNGEE. The CDR3 is 16 residues long. V was pared by 4 bases and J by 1 base, with 4 bases of the junction left unmatched. In nucleotides, the CDR3 is TGTGCCAGCAGCCCGCTAGCGGGAGAGAACACCGGGGAGCTGTTTTTT. It codes for CASSPLAGENTGELFF.

J is TRBJ2-7 and V is TRBV11-2; TRBD2 is a possible D gene (6 bases). Looked up from germline, CDR1 is SGHAT and CDR2 is FQNNGV. The CDR3 runs to 16 residues. Trimming removed 0 bases at V and 5 bases at J, with 17 bases between. Here the CDR3 DNA reads TGTGCCAGCAGCTTAGATGTTCCCGACGGAGGGGACGAGCAGTACTTC. This translates into CASSLDVPDGGDEQYF.

J is TRBJ1-4 and V is TRBV5-5; D uncertain. The CDR3 runs 13 residues. The V gene lost 1 base and the J gene lost 2 bases, with 3 bases spanning the gap. Germline loops: CDR1 SGHKS, CDR2 YYEKEE (reference sequence). The CDR3 DNA reads TGTGCCAGCAGCTTGCCTACTAATGAAAAACTGTTTTTT. Translating gives CASSLPTNEKLFF.

The V gene is TRBV29-1, the J gene TRBJ2-1; 8 nucleotides line up with TRBD2. CDR1 SQVTM and CDR2 ANQGSEA come from the germline V gene. This CDR3 is 14 amino acids long. With V trimmed by 4 bases and J by 5 bases, 7 bases remained unmatched. The CDR3 spells CSVARGGIHNEQFF. The CDR3, as DNA: TGCAGCGTTGCCCGGGGGGGGATTCACAATGAGCAGTTCTTC.

The J gene is TRBJ2-7, the V gene TRBV28, with 8 bases aligning to TRBD1. The CDR3 consists of 15 residues. Germline V CDR1 and CDR2: MDHEN, SYDVKM. V lost 4 bases, J lost 6 bases, and 11 bases stayed unmatched. The CDR3 here is CASSWTGQGKGEQYF. The CDR3 bases are TGTGCCAGCAGTTGGACTGGACAGGGAAAAGGCGAGCAGTACTTC.

The chain combines TRBV30 with TRBJ2-7; a weak D match, TRBD2 (6 bases). Germline-derived CDR1 and CDR2 are GTSNPN and SVGIG (reference sequence). With 0 bases removed from V and 0 bases from J, the gap between germline ends came to 15 bases. The CDR3 totals 16 residues. The CDR3 bases are TGTGCCTGGAGTGTACTAAGCGGGCCTAGCTCCTACGAGCAGTACTTC. Protein sequence: CAWSVLSGPSSYEQYF.

V usage is TRBV19 and J usage is TRBJ2-1; TRBD2 aligns across 8 bases. The CDR3 covers 16 residues. V gave up 6 bases and J gave up 8 bases; unmatched junction bases: 15. The germline gives CDR1 LNHDA, CDR2 SQIVND (reference sequence). In nucleotides, the CDR3 is TGTGCCAGTAGGGGACTAGACCCGAGATTCAGGCATGAGCAGTTCTTC. Translating it yields CASRGLDPRFRHEQFF.

The chain has TRBV27 and TRBJ2-5; D perhaps matches TRBD2 (6 bases). V was cut by 0 bases and J by 7 bases, with 6 bases left in between. Germline CDR1 and CDR2: MNHEY and SMNVEV (reference sequence). The CDR3 contains 12 residues. The CDR3 reads CASSLSGGTQYF. For the CDR3, the DNA is TGTGCCAGCAGTTTATCGGGAGGGACCCAGTACTTC.

V and J are TRBV7-9 and TRBJ2-7; 7 bases line up with TRBD1. Germline V gene sequence: CDR1 SEHNR, CDR2 FQNEAQ (reference sequence). There are 16 residues in the CDR3. V was clipped by 1 base and J by 3 bases; unmatched bases: 9. Here the CDR3 reads CASSLVTGERGYEQYF. The CDR3 DNA reads TGTGCCAGCAGCTTAGTTACAGGGGAGCGAGGCTACGAGCAGTACTTC.

The rearrangement uses TRBV19 and TRBJ1-2; 8 bases are shared with TRBD1. The V gene's germline CDR1 is LNHDA and CDR2 SQIVND (reference sequence). The CDR3 sequence is 15 residues long. V shed 3 bases and J 2 bases; nucleotides not matched to a gene: 5. CDR3 nucleotides: TGTGCCAGTAGTATTCCGACAGGGGTAAACTATGGCTACACCTTC. Encoded protein: CASSIPTGVNYGYTF.

Details on this clone: Distinct nucleotide sequences in the sample also encode this CDR3. The rearrangement joins TRBV27 to TRBJ2-7, with 8 bases matching TRBD1. This CDR3 has 14 amino acids. The V gene end was trimmed by 2 bases and the J gene end by 2 bases; junction bases not matched to a gene: 2. Germline V CDR1 and CDR2: MNHEY, SMNVEV (reference sequence). In DNA form, the CDR3 reads TGTGCCAGCAGTTTAGGGACAGGAGCCTACGAGCAGTACTTC. Encoded protein: CASSLGTGAYEQYF.

The V gene is TRBV27, the J gene TRBJ1-1; D is unresolved. The CDR3 length is 12 residues. CDR1 and CDR2 from the germline V gene are MNHEY and SMNVEV (reference sequence). Trimming took off 5 bases at V and 1 base at J, with 5 bases between the two ends. The chain's CDR3 is CASSRRNTEAFF. The CDR3 region has the DNA TGTGCCAGCAGTCGGAGGAACACTGAAGCTTTCTTT.

This chain connects TRBV29-1 to TRBJ2-1, with 10 bases matching TRBD2. CDR1 and CDR2 from the germline V gene are SQVTM and ANQGSEA. Unmatched junction bases numbered 6, after V lost 3 bases and J lost 7 bases. This CDR3 spans 14 amino acids. CDR3 sequence (DNA): TGCAGCGTTGATAGTAGCGGGAGGAGGAATGAGCAGTTCTTC. Translated: CSVDSSGRRNEQFF.

The chain is built from TRBV27 and TRBJ2-7; 12 bases line up with TRBD2. The germline V gene encodes CDR1 MNHEY and CDR2 SMNVEV (reference sequence). This CDR3 has 17 residues. Losses at the gene ends were 7 bases for V and 2 bases for J; bases not matched to a gene: 12. CDR3 residues: CASKPGLAGSTPYEQYF. CDR3 bases: TGTGCCAGCAAGCCGGGACTAGCGGGCAGTACCCCCTACGAGCAGTACTTC.

The chain links TRBV27 to TRBJ2-7; 11 bases fit TRBD1. Germline-derived CDR1 and CDR2 are MNHEY and SMNVEV (reference sequence). The V gene end was trimmed by 2 bases and the J gene end by 4 bases; junction bases not matched to a gene: 7. The CDR3 length is 16 residues. The chain's CDR3 is CASSLGTGTGGYEQYF. Written as DNA, the CDR3 is TGTGCCAGCAGTTTAGGGACCGGGACAGGGGGATACGAGCAGTACTTC.

V and J are TRBV4-2 and TRBJ2-7; D is unresolved. V lost 0 bases and J lost 4, with 13 bases in between. Looked up from germline, CDR1 is LGHNA and CDR2 is YNFKEQ. CDR3 length equals 15 residues. In nucleotides, the CDR3 is TGTGCCAGCAGCCAAGAGGAAGGAGCGTGGTACGAGCAGTACTTC. Protein product: CASSQEEGAWYEQYF.

V and J are TRBV7-8 and TRBJ1-1; 9 bases are shared with TRBD1. Germline V lookup: CDR1 SGHVS, CDR2 FQNEAQ. J lost 1 base, V lost 4 bases, and 4 bases had no gene match. The CDR3 spans 15 residues. The CDR3, as DNA: TGTGCCAGCAGCTACACAGGGGGCAGGAACACTGAAGCTTTCTTT. Amino acids: CASSYTGGRNTEAFF.

The rearrangement uses TRBV5-4 and TRBJ2-1, with 10 bases that match TRBD2. The J segment lost 4 bases and the V segment lost 4 bases, leaving 2 bases of the junction unmatched. CDR3 size: 14 residues. CDR1 and CDR2 (germline): SGHNT, YYREEE (reference sequence). The CDR3 DNA reads as TGTGCCAGCAGCCCGGGACTAGCGTACAATGAGCAGTTCTTC. This gives the protein CASSPGLAYNEQFF. The full variable domain, in which reference TRBV5-4 and TRBJ2-1 provide the parts outside the CDR3, is ETGVTQSPTHLIKTRGQQVTLRCSSQSGHNTVSWYQQALGQGPQFIFQYYREEENGRGNFPPRFSGLQFPNYSSELNVNALELDDSALYLCASSPGLAYNEQFFGPGTRLTVL.

V usage is TRBV5-6 and J usage is TRBJ2-5, with 8 nucleotides matching TRBD2. The end of the DNA aligns better with TRBJ2-7, so the J call may be wrong. The CDR3 runs 15 residues. Looked up from germline, CDR1 is SGHDT and CDR2 is YYEEEE. As DNA, the CDR3 is TGTGCCAGCAGCGCGGGGGGAGGGGGCTCCTACGAGCAGTACTTC. It yields the protein CASSAGGGGSYEQYF.

J is TRBJ2-1 and V is TRBV10-2; 12 bases fit TRBD2. The V and J ends lost 8 bases and 7 bases, in that order; junction bases with no gene match: 9. Germline CDR1 and CDR2: WSHSY and SAAADI. CDR3 length equals 15 residues. DNA for the CDR3: TGCGCCAGCGGTCTAGCGGGAGGGCCTAGGAATGAGCAGTTCTTC. Amino acids: CASGLAGGPRNEQFF.

The rearrangement links TRBV27 to TRBJ2-5, with D possibly TRBD1 on 7 matching bases. Germline V gives CDR1 MNHEY, CDR2 SMNVEV (reference sequence). The CDR3 extends over 12 amino acids. Trimming stripped 2 bases from V and 8 bases from J, with 9 bases between. For the CDR3, the DNA is TGTGCCAGCAGTTTACAGGGGGGAACCCAGTACTTC. It translates to CASSLQGGTQYF.

The chain links TRBV2 to TRBJ2-1, with D possibly TRBD1 on 7 matching bases. The CDR3 loop spans 17 amino acids. Trimming shortened V by 4 bases and J by 9 bases, and 25 bases separated the two germline ends. The germline gives CDR1 SNHLY, CDR2 FYNNEI. DNA of the CDR3: TGTGCCAGCAGTGGCCGTTCAGGAGGGGGCTTATGGGGTGAGCAGTTCTTC. Protein product: CASSGRSGGGLWGEQFF.

This clone has a single count. The rearrangement joins TRBV5-1 to TRBJ2-2; D not certain. The V and J ends lost 2 bases and 4 bases respectively, with 9 bases between them. The CDR3 has 14 residues. Germline V gives CDR1 SGHRS, CDR2 YFSETQ. The CDR3 sequence: CASSLRRGTGELFF. Here the CDR3 DNA reads TGCGCCAGCAGCTTAAGGCGAGGCACCGGGGAGCTGTTTTTT. Based on the CDR3 plus reference TRBV5-1 and TRBJ2-2, the full variable domain is KAGVTQTPRYLIKTRGQQVTLSCSPISGHRSVSWYQQTPGQGLQFLFEYFSETQRNKGNFPGRFSGRQFSNSRSEMNVSTLELGDSALYLCASSLRRGTGELFFGEGSRLTVL.